The rows below give T cell receptor beta chains drawn from one sample of a study of Tregs in tolerant kidney transplant recipients. Repertoires were generated with immunoSEQ multiplex PCR, while TCRdb's copy carries only in-frame clones and drops some. The table shows about 3,000 clones, with roughly 41% occurring only once. Their recognized antigens are unknown. What was sequenced was Tregs from blood grown in culture. The receptors derive from a human donor in good health. The CDR3 runs from the conserved cysteine through the conserved F or W. Size tells how often a clone was seen (once, few, many) or the class of an expanded clone, and some rows leave it out.

j_call v_call clone_size cdr3_aa
TRBJ1-2 TRBV5-1 few CASSLGAGLGYTF
TRBJ1-5 TRBV18 few CASSYRGRLNQPQHF
TRBJ1-1 TRBV10-3 medium-sized CAISDRTVNTEAFF
TRBJ1-5 TRBV30 few CAWSFTGGNQPQHF
TRBJ1-5 TRBV18 medium-sized CASSPTTDSNQPQHF
TRBJ2-7 TRBV6-1 large CASRTGPLYEQYF
TRBJ1-2 TRBV25-1 . CASSQTGPHGYTF
TRBJ2-1 TRBV29-1 . CSVERGVLWSSYNEQFF
TRBJ1-3 TRBV16 few CASSPTWGNTIYF
TRBJ1-2 TRBV6-1 . CASSRLGYGYTF
TRBJ1-2 TRBV20-1 . CSARGRAGYTF
TRBJ2-3 TRBV2 . CASCEADTQYF
TRBJ1-2 TRBV6-5 . CASSSPGRGNYGYTF
TRBJ1-1 TRBV6-5 . CASSYSTGKGAEAFF
TRBJ1-2 TRBV30 few CAWSNDFLAAYTF
TRBJ2-7 TRBV18 . CASSPGSGALYEQYF
TRBJ1-5 TRBV6-6 . CASSSGTGANQPQHF
TRBJ2-7 TRBV7-8 . CASSLGVVGRSSYEQYF
TRBJ2-5 TRBV11-3 medium-sized CASSSGTSGRETQYF
TRBJ1-2 TRBV6-5 medium-sized CASSYSWGGGSGGYTF
TRBJ1-6 TRBV6-5 . CASSYFGQGRGSPLHF
TRBJ2-1 TRBV5-4 . CASSSGLADYNEQFF
TRBJ1-1 TRBV19 medium-sized CASSVSTVSLQWAFF
TRBJ2-5 TRBV2 few CASSGGRETQYF
TRBJ2-3 TRBV1 . CTSSQDPSGGTDTQYF
TRBJ1-3 TRBV6-5 . CASSTGTLGNTIYF
TRBJ2-4 TRBV19 few CASRNAGRNKNIQYF
TRBJ2-1 TRBV6-5 . CASSTATGGSYEQFF
TRBJ2-3 TRBV5-1 . CASSLELAGGTDTQYF
TRBJ2-1 TRBV9 . CASSVGRGPYNEQFF
TRBJ2-2 TRBV4-1 few CASSQDRVPGELFF
TRBJ2-2 TRBV7-2 . CASTSWFGVPGELFF
TRBJ1-1 TRBV6-5 . CAITAGEGAFF
TRBJ2-7 TRBV4-2 . CASSLLAGAPNYEQYF
TRBJ1-6 TRBV7-3 . CASSLLGSFNSPLHF
TRBJ1-4 TRBV5-5 few CASSMGPLSREKLFF
TRBJ2-7 TRBV5-1 . CASSLGDTAYEQYF
TRBJ1-5 TRBV5-1 . CASSLYPTIQGKQPQHF
TRBJ2-6 TRBV19 . CASSNRGGSGANVLTF
TRBJ1-2 TRBV10-3 medium-sized CAISPGTSYGYTF
TRBJ1-1 TRBV10-3 . CAISLQGLNTEAFF
TRBJ1-1 TRBV12-1 . CASSQDPRGRGNTEAFF
TRBJ2-2 TRBV30 . CAWIRAGQGYTGELFF
TRBJ2-6 TRBV21-1 medium-sized CASSKNGTASGANVLTF
TRBJ1-5 TRBV7-2 large CASSLGGRGNQPQHF
TRBJ2-5 TRBV5-1 medium-sized CASSVQETQYF
TRBJ2-4 TRBV10-1 . CASSAQGAKNIQYF
TRBJ2-5 TRBV5-1 . CASSLDLETQYF
TRBJ2-7 TRBV13 . CASSPWGGSGRREQYF